Presented here are 9 T cell receptor beta chains from one specimen sequenced in a study of blood T cell repertoires in COVID-19. Clones were sequenced by immunoSEQ multiplex PCR, and TCRdb holds only the in-frame ones, with some missing. The data contain 9,500 to 11,000 clones, approximately 85% of them singletons. The source material was peripheral blood. These receptors were collected from a man in his fifties with active COVID-19.

The chain uses TRBV29-1 and TRBJ2-7, with TRBD1 matching 7 bases. The CDR3 loop spans 15 amino acids. Germline V gene data show CDR1 as SQVTM and CDR2 as ANQGSEA. J gave up 4 bases and V 0 bases, and 9 bases lay outside the gene matches. CDR3 sequence reads: CSVEDLRDREYEQYF. CDR3 nucleotides: TGCAGCGTTGAAGATCTCCGCGACAGGGAATACGAGCAGTACTTC.

CDR3 loop: CASSLRDRTYEQYF. The CDR3 DNA follows: TGTGCCAGCAGTCTCCGGGACAGAACCTACGAGCAGTACTTC. The chain is built from TRBV27 and TRBJ2-7; 7 bases match TRBD1. The CDR3 runs 14 residues. The germline V gene has CDR1 MNHEY and CDR2 SMNVEV (reference sequence). V lost 5 bases to trimming and J lost 2 bases; unmatched junction nucleotides: 6.

V is TRBV4-2 and J is TRBJ2-7; TRBD2 matches 9 bases. The CDR3 extends over 14 amino acids. Unmatched junction bases numbered 4, after V lost 4 bases and J lost 3 bases. CDR1 is LGHNA, CDR2 YNFKEQ, per germline. CDR3 protein: CASSPISGSYEQYF. CDR3 bases: TGTGCCAGCAGCCCGATTAGCGGGAGCTACGAGCAGTACTTC.

In its sample, this clone ranks as large. The genes are TRBV24-1 and TRBJ2-3; 10 nucleotides match TRBD2. Germline-derived CDR1 and CDR2 are KGHDR and SFDVKD. The junction had 14 bases not matched to a gene; V was cut back by 7 bases and J by 2 bases. The CDR3 extends over 18 amino acids. CDR3 loop: CATSGRSPLAGPTDTQYF. The CDR3 DNA reads as TGTGCCACCAGCGGACGATCCCCACTAGCGGGACCCACAGATACGCAGTATTTT.

This clone is large. The chain carries TRBV4-1 and TRBJ1-4, with D hard to call. Trimming stripped 0 bases from V and 6 bases from J, with 8 bases between. CDR3 length: 14 amino acids. Germline V CDR1 and CDR2: MGHRA, YSYEKL. CDR3 region: CASSQEGSYEKLFF. CDR3 in DNA: TGCGCCAGCAGCCAAGAGGGCAGCTATGAAAAACTGTTTTTT.

V usage is TRBV5-4 and J usage is TRBJ2-3; the match to TRBD1 covers 10 bases. In germline, CDR1 is SGHNT, CDR2 YYREEE (reference sequence). The CDR3 totals 16 residues. V lost 3 bases and J lost 1; bases outside the gene matches: 5. The chain's CDR3 is CASSSPGTGGTDTQYF. DNA of the CDR3: TGTGCCAGCAGCTCTCCCGGGACAGGGGGCACAGATACGCAGTATTTT.

V and J are TRBV3-1 (or the pseudogene TRBV3-2) and TRBJ2-3; maybe TRBD1 (5 bases). V was trimmed by 0 bases and J by 8 bases, leaving 12 bases between them. The germline CDR1 and CDR2 sequences are LGHDT and YNNKEL (reference sequence). The length of the CDR3 is 14 residues. CDR3 loop: CASSQDQGPGTQYF. CDR3 coding DNA: TGTGCCAGCAGCCAAGATCAGGGTCCAGGTACGCAGTATTTT.

The chain recombines TRBV28 with TRBJ2-2; D may be TRBD2 (6 bases). The CDR3 has 11 residues. Trimming took 5 bases from V and 10 from J, leaving 8 bases between them. In germline, CDR1 is MDHEN, CDR2 SYDVKM. The CDR3 is CASSPGLELFF. Written as DNA, the CDR3 is TGTGCCAGCAGTCCGGGACTGGAGCTGTTTTTT.

The gene calls are TRBV7-9 and TRBJ2-3; 7 bases match TRBD2. Per the germline V gene, CDR1 is SEHNR and CDR2 is FQNEAQ (reference sequence). CDR3 length: 16 residues. V shed 5 bases and J 0 bases; nucleotides not matched to a gene: 8. CDR3 amino acids: CASSPSGTTSTDTQYF. In DNA form, the CDR3 reads TGTGCCAGCAGCCCATCCGGGACTACTAGCACAGATACGCAGTATTTT.